This TCR beta chain was obtained from a study of cytomegalovirus exposure and HLA in healthy donors. This clone was counted between two and nine times. Its specificity is not known. There are 12 residues in the CDR3. Trimming took 6 bases from V and 3 from J, leaving 9 bases between them. Per germline, CDR1 SNHLY and CDR2 FYNNEI. Whole-study findings and limits: Three chains linked to CMV were shown in vitro to be specific for CMV antigens. The tendency of first-cohort TCR clusters to co-occur in the 120 or so validation repertoires emerged from a later analysis. Overall, approximately 180 TCR beta chains were annotated as cytomegalovirus-associated.

The data were produced by immunoSEQ multiplex PCR, yet TCRdb's version contains in-frame clones alone and is incomplete. The sample holds 100,000 to 150,000 clones; approximately 95% are singletons and the top ten take 1.7%. Sequences were obtained from PBMCs. The source of this sequence is a man between 18 and 35 years old in good health and CMV-seronegative. The gene calls are TRBV2 and TRBJ2-7, with D unresolved. The CDR3 sequence is CASSPLGYEQYF. The CDR3 nucleotides are TGTGCCAGCAGCCCCCTCGGCTACGAGCAGTACTTC.